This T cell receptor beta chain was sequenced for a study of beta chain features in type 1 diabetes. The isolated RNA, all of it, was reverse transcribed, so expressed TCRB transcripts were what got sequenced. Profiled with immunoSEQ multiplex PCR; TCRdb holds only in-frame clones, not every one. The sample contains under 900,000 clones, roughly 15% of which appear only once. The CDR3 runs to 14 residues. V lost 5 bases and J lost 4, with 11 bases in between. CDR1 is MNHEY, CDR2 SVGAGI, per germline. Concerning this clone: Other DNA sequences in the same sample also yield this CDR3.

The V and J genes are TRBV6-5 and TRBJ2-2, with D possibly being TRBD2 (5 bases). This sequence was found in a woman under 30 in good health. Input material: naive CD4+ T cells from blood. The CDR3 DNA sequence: TGTGCCAGCAGTAGAGGGCAGCTCACCGGGGAGCTGTTTTTT. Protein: CASSRGQLTGELFF.